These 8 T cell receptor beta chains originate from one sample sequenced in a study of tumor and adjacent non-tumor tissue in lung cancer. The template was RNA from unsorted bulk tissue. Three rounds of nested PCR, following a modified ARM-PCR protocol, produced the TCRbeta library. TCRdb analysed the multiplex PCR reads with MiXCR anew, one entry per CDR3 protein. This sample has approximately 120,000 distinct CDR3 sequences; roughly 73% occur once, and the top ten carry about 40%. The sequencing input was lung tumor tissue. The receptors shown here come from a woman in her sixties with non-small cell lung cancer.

The CDR3 region has the DNA TGTGCCAGCAGCGCCACAGGGACTGCCACAAATACGCTATATTTT. Residues: CASSATGTATNTLYF. The chain employs TRBV11-2 and TRBJ2-3; D is possibly TRBD1 or TRBD2 (6 bases each). Trimming removed 5 bases at V and 15 bases at J, with 27 bases between. The CDR3 has 15 amino acids. Germline CDR1 and CDR2: SGHAT and FQNNGV.

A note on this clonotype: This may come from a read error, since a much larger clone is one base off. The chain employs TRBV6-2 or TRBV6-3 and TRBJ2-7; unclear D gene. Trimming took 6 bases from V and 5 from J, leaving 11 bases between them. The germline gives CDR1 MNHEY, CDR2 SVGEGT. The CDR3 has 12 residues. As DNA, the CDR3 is TGTGCCAGCAGGGAAGCGATACACGAGCAGTACTTC. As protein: CASREAIHEQYF.

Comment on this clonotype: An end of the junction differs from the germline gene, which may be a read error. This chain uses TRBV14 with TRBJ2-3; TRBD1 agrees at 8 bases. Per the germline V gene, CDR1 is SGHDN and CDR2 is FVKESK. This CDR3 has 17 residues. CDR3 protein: CTSSQERRQGMTDAQYF. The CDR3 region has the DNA TGTACCAGCAGCCAAGAACGGAGACAGGGGATGACAGATGCGCAGTATTTT.

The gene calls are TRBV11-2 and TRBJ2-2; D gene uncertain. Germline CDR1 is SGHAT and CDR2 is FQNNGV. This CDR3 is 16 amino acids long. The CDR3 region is CGSSLVFAAHTGELFF. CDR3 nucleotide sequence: TGTGGTAGCAGCTTAGTATTTGCGGCGCACACCGGGGAGCTGTTTTTT.

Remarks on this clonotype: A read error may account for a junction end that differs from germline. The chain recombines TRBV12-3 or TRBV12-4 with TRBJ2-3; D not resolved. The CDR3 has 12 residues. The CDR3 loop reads CANSLRVDTQYF. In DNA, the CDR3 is TGTGCCAACAGTTTACGAGTGGATACGCAGTATTTT.

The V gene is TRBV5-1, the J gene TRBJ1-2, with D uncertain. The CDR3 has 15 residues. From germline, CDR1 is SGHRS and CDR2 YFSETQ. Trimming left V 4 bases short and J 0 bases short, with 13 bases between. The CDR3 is CASSTFAGTNYGYTF. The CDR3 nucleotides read TGCGCCAGCAGCACCTTCGCGGGGACTAACTATGGCTACACCTTC.

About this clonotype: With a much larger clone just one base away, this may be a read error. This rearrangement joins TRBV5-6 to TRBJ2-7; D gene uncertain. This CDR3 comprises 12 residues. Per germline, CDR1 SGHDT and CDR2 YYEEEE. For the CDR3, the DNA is TGTGCCAGAAGCTTAACCCCGGACGAGCAGTACTTC. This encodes CARSLTPDEQYF. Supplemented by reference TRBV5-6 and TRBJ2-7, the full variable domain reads DAGVTQSPTHLIKTRGQQVTLRCSPKSGHDTVSWYQQALGQGPQFIFQYYEEEERQRGNFPDRFSGHQFPNYSSELNVNALLLGDSALYLCARSLTPDEQYFGPGTRLTVT.

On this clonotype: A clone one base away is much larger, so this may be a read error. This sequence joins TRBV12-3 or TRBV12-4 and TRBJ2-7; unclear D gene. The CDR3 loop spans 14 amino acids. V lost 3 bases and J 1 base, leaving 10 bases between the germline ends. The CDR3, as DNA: TGTGCCAGCAGTTTTAACACCCGATCCTACGAGCAGTACTTC. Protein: CASSFNTRSYEQYF.